The rows below give T cell receptor beta chains drawn from one sample of a study of T cells in Graves' hyperthyroidism and ophthalmopathy. TCRdb called the multiplex PCR reads again in MiXCR, with one record for every CDR3 protein. The data show roughly 240,000 distinct CDR3 sequences, more than 20% seen once. Specimen: blood. Receptor source: a woman aged 40 to 50 with Graves' ophthalmopathy. CDR3s include the opening cysteine and the closing phenylalanine or tryptophan. D genes are given only for firm matches. Expanded clones are given a class, and other clones once, few, many or no size at all.

J gene: TRBJ2-7; clone size: many; V gene: TRBV6-2/TRBV6-3; D gene: TRBD2; CDR3 protein: CASSPQTSGSEQYF; CDR3 DNA: TGTGCCAGCAGCCCCCAGACTAGCGGGAGCGAGCAGTACTTC
J gene: TRBJ1-2; clone size: -; V gene: TRBV7-8; D gene: -; CDR3 protein: CASSLARVVGNYGYTF; CDR3 DNA: TGTGCCAGCAGCTTAGCGCGGGTGGTAGGGAACTATGGCTACACCTTC
J gene: TRBJ2-7; clone size: many; V gene: TRBV6-5; D gene: TRBD1; CDR3 protein: CASSYRDRGSYEQYF; CDR3 DNA: TGTGCCAGCAGTTACCGGGACAGGGGGTCCTACGAGCAGTACTTC
J gene: TRBJ2-2; clone size: many; V gene: TRBV15; D gene: -; CDR3 protein: CATSRDDRETGELFF; CDR3 DNA: TGTGCCACCAGCAGAGATGATCGGGAGACCGGGGAGCTGTTTTTT
J gene: TRBJ1-1; clone size: many; V gene: TRBV4-1; D gene: -; CDR3 protein: CASSRTGMNTEAFF; CDR3 DNA: TGCGCCAGCAGCCGCACAGGTATGAACACTGAAGCTTTCTTT
J gene: TRBJ1-1; clone size: -; V gene: TRBV12-3/TRBV12-4; D gene: TRBD1; CDR3 protein: CASSPGTGGTTEAFF; CDR3 DNA: TGTGCCAGCAGTCCCGGGACAGGGGGCACCACTGAAGCTTTCTTT
J gene: TRBJ2-2; clone size: -; V gene: TRBV2; D gene: TRBD1; CDR3 protein: CASRPWGQGKLFF; CDR3 DNA: TGTGCCAGCAGACCTTGGGGACAGGGAAAGCTGTTTTTT
J gene: TRBJ1-5; clone size: many; V gene: TRBV6-5; D gene: -; CDR3 protein: CASRGTGDQPQHF; CDR3 DNA: TGTGCCAGCAGGGGAACGGGTGATCAGCCCCAGCATTTT
J gene: TRBJ1-2; clone size: -; V gene: TRBV30; D gene: -; CDR3 protein: CAWSSAGTYGYTF; CDR3 DNA: TGTGCCTGGAGTTCTGCGGGAACCTATGGCTACACCTTC
J gene: TRBJ1-1; clone size: many; V gene: TRBV6-2/TRBV6-3; D gene: -; CDR3 protein: CASSYGGPWAFF; CDR3 DNA: TGTGCCAGCAGTTATGGTGGTCCTTGGGCTTTCTTT
J gene: TRBJ2-7; clone size: many; V gene: TRBV19; D gene: -; CDR3 protein: CASSDYLRGEQYF; CDR3 DNA: TGTGCCAGTTCTGACTACCTACGGGGTGAGCAGTACTTC
J gene: TRBJ2-7; clone size: many; V gene: TRBV10-3; D gene: -; CDR3 protein: CAISDPSRNSYEQYF; CDR3 DNA: TGTGCCATCAGTGACCCGAGCCGTAACTCCTACGAGCAGTACTTC
J gene: TRBJ2-2; clone size: many; V gene: TRBV28; D gene: TRBD1; CDR3 protein: CASRVTGAGELFF; CDR3 DNA: TGTGCCAGCCGTGTGACAGGGGCCGGGGAGCTGTTTTTT
J gene: TRBJ1-6; clone size: many; V gene: TRBV11-2; D gene: -; CDR3 protein: CASSLTFMASYNSPLHF; CDR3 DNA: TGTGCCAGCAGCCTCACTTTCATGGCCTCCTATAATTCACCCCTCCACTTT
J gene: TRBJ2-7; clone size: many; V gene: TRBV4-2; D gene: TRBD1; CDR3 protein: CASSHSGTGAYEQYF; CDR3 DNA: TGTGCCAGCAGCCATTCCGGGACAGGGGCCTACGAGCAGTACTTC
J gene: TRBJ2-7; clone size: many; V gene: TRBV29-1; D gene: TRBD1; CDR3 protein: CSVAGQGIGEQYF; CDR3 DNA: TGCAGCGTGGCGGGACAGGGAATTGGCGAGCAGTACTTC
J gene: TRBJ1-1; clone size: many; V gene: TRBV2; D gene: -; CDR3 protein: CASRTGTPRGTEAFF; CDR3 DNA: TGTGCCAGCAGGACCGGGACTCCAAGGGGCACTGAAGCTTTCTTT
J gene: TRBJ2-2; clone size: many; V gene: TRBV18; D gene: -; CDR3 protein: CASSPLAANTGELFF; CDR3 DNA: TGTGCCAGCTCGCCGCTAGCCGCGAACACCGGGGAGCTGTTTTTT
J gene: TRBJ1-1; clone size: -; V gene: TRBV6-2/TRBV6-3; D gene: -; CDR3 protein: CASSSTRTANTEAFF; CDR3 DNA: TGTGCCAGCAGCTCAACGAGGACGGCGAACACTGAAGCTTTCTTT
J gene: TRBJ2-7; clone size: many; V gene: TRBV5-1; D gene: TRBD1; CDR3 protein: CASSWDREAYEQYF; CDR3 DNA: TGCGCCAGCAGCTGGGACAGGGAGGCCTACGAGCAGTACTTC
J gene: TRBJ2-7; clone size: many; V gene: TRBV20-1; D gene: TRBD2; CDR3 protein: CSAFTSGSSEQYF; CDR3 DNA: TGCAGTGCTTTTACTAGCGGGAGTTCCGAGCAGTACTTC
J gene: TRBJ2-7; clone size: many; V gene: TRBV28; D gene: -; CDR3 protein: CASSYLGPSSYEQYF; CDR3 DNA: TGTGCCAGCAGCTACCTCGGACCGAGCTCCTACGAGCAGTACTTC
J gene: TRBJ1-2; clone size: many; V gene: TRBV5-1; D gene: TRBD1; CDR3 protein: CASSKGQDNYGYTF; CDR3 DNA: TGCGCCAGCAGCAAGGGACAGGATAACTATGGCTACACCTTC
J gene: TRBJ1-2; clone size: -; V gene: TRBV11-2; D gene: -; CDR3 protein: CASILTRTANYGYTF; CDR3 DNA: TGTGCCAGCATCCTTACCCGAACGGCGAACTATGGCTACACCTTC